The clone carrying this T cell receptor beta chain was seen at least ten times. The antigen is not known. Time point here: patch test 2, 6 weeks after DPC sensitization. The treatment here: therapeutic diphenylcyclopropenone sensitization with weekly scalp DPC. These data are taken from a study of human T cells and chemical hapten exposure. Whole-study context: In the sensitization step, 2% DPC was placed on about 2 cm by about 2 cm of upper inner arm skin. Recorded diagnoses among the mostly female patients were alopecia areata, totalis or universalis. Study results and caveats: After DPC sensitization, TCRs above 1 in 1000 frequency showed no change.

Germline V gene data show CDR1 as MNHEY and CDR2 as SVGEGT. V was shortened by 4 bases and J by 5 bases, with 23 bases between the two germline ends. The CDR3 covers 17 residues. In the authors' workflow: Samples held a median of roughly 100,000 TCRs, range about 23,224–690,600. TCRdb recomputed calls from the RACE reads with MiXCR, one row per CDR3 protein. V and J calls and clone size were set by TCRdb, not the authors. The sample has about 89,000 distinct CDR3 sequences, about 10% seen once; the top ten hold less than 2.5%. V usage is TRBV6-2 or TRBV6-3 and J usage is TRBJ1-1, with a possible D match to TRBD1 (6 bases). The sequence was collected from a man between 35 and 55 years old with alopecia areata. Some clones in this sample may be carry-over from other donors' samples. Sequences were derived from whole blood, sampled in connection with sensitization to the hapten diphenylcyclopropenone (DPC). The CDR3 nucleotides read TGTGCCAGCAGTTCCCCCATGGGGGGCGCGGGGAGTACTGAAGCTTTCTTT. Translation: CASSSPMGGAGSTEAFF.